The following is a T cell receptor beta chain sequence with its context. These data belong to a study of blood T cell repertoires in COVID-19. From germline, CDR1 is MNHEY and CDR2 SMNVEV (reference sequence). CDR3 length: 15 amino acids. V lost 8 bases and J lost 6; bases outside the gene matches: 10. The assay was immunoSEQ multiplex PCR, and TCRdb's table has in-frame clones only and misses some. This repertoire shows roughly 90,000 clones, 70% to 85% found once; its top ten account for 12%. J is TRBJ2-2 and V is TRBV27; 9 positions agree with TRBD2. Material for sequencing was peripheral blood. The origin of this receptor is a human donor in a cohort sampled during active COVID-19. The CDR3 region is CASRREGRLAGELFF. CDR3 nucleotide sequence: TGTGCCAGCCGGCGGGAGGGCCGTCTCGCCGGGGAGCTGTTTTTT.